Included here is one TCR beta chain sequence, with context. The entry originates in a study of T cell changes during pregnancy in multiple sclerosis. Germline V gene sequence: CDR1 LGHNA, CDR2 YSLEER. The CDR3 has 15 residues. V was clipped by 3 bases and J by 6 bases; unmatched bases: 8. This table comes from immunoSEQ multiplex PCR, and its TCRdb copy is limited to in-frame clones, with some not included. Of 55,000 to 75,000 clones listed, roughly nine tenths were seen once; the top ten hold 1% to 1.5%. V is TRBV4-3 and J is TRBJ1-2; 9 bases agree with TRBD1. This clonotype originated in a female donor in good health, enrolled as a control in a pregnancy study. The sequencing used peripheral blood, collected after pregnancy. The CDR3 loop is CASSHGGTGLDGYTF. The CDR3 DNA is TGCGCCAGCAGCCACGGAGGGACAGGGCTGGATGGCTACACCTTC.